The rows below give T cell receptor beta chains drawn from one sample of a study of human T cells and chemical hapten exposure. TCRdb fed the RACE reads into MiXCR, producing one record per CDR3 protein. The table shows about 260,000 distinct CDR3 sequences, with more than 6.5% occurring only once. The sample in question was whole blood, obtained in connection with sensitization to the hapten diphenylcyclopropenone (DPC). The receptors were gathered from a middle-aged woman with alopecia areata. Some clones in this sample may be carry-over from other donors' samples. Both conserved end residues are part of each CDR3. A D gene is named only where the DNA matches it firmly. A clone size is listed for some rows: how often the clone was seen (once, few, many), or a class if it is expanded.

TRBV5-1	-	few	TRBJ1-1	CASSIQGSTEAFF	TGCGCCAGCAGCATACAGGGCAGCACTGAAGCTTTCTTT
TRBV5-1	-	many	TRBJ1-4	CASSLRRGGEKLFF	TGCGCCAGCAGCTTGCGAAGAGGAGGAGAAAAACTGTTTTTT
TRBV19	-	-	TRBJ2-3	CASSIPGLLTDTQNF	TGTGCCAGTAGTATCCCCGGACTACTCACAGATACGCAGAATTTT
TRBV27	TRBD2	few	TRBJ2-7	CASSPYGTSGYYEQYF	TGTGCCAGCAGTCCATACGGGACTAGCGGATACTACGAGCAGTACTTC
TRBV7-3	-	-	TRBJ2-5	CASSRVGARGETQYF	TGTGCCAGCAGCAGAGTGGGGGCGCGGGGAGAGACCCAGTACTTC
TRBV7-3	-	-	TRBJ2-1	CASSLTFSGTEQFF	TGTGCCAGCAGCTTAACGTTCTCCGGGACTGAGCAGTTCTTC
TRBV11-2	TRBD2	few	TRBJ2-3	CASSDTSGRPRAADTQYF	TGTGCCAGCAGCGACACTAGCGGGAGGCCGCGGGCGGCAGATACGCAGTATTTT
TRBV20-1	-	-	TRBJ2-1	CSASVDNQGYEQFF	TGCAGTGCTAGTGTGGACAACCAGGGGTATGAGCAGTTCTTC
TRBV6-2/TRBV6-3	TRBD2	few	TRBJ2-2	CASSLSGSRNTGELFF	TGTGCCAGCAGCCTTAGCGGGAGTCGGAACACCGGGGAGCTGTTTTTT
TRBV2	-	-	TRBJ1-1	CASSAGTRTEAFF	TGTGCCAGCAGTGCCGGGACGAGGACTGAAGCTTTCTTT
TRBV30	-	-	TRBJ2-1	CAWSAGNSYNEQFF	TGTGCCTGGAGTGCCGGGAACTCCTACAATGAGCAGTTCTTC
TRBV10-3	-	-	TRBJ2-2	CAISESGELFF	TGTGCCATCAGTGAATCAGGGGAGCTGTTTTTT
TRBV4-1	-	many	TRBJ1-2	CASSQDYMGYGYTF	TGCGCCAGCAGCCAAGATTACATGGGCTATGGCTACACCTTC
TRBV7-9	-	-	TRBJ1-2	CASSLARKFAGEVYGYTF	TGTGCCAGCAGCTTAGCGAGGAAGTTTGCAGGGGAGGTCTATGGCTACACCTTC
TRBV7-2	-	few	TRBJ2-3	CASSNPPKTDTQYF	TGTGCCAGCAGCAATCCGCCTAAAACAGATACGCAGTATTTT
TRBV4-3	-	few	TRBJ2-1	CASSQGGTAPYNEQFF	TGCGCCAGCAGCCAAGGCGGGACAGCACCTTACAATGAGCAGTTCTTC
TRBV5-6	-	-	TRBJ1-5	CASSFSPGDNQPQHF	TGTGCCAGCAGCTTCAGCCCGGGGGACAATCAGCCCCAGCATTTT
TRBV20-1	-	few	TRBJ2-3	CSARDGPDTQYF	TGCAGTGCTAGAGATGGGCCAGATACGCAGTATTTT
TRBV28	-	few	TRBJ2-7	CASSFEYEQYF	TGTGCCAGCAGTTTCGAATACGAGCAGTACTTC
TRBV7-9	-	-	TRBJ1-1	CASSLSTANTEAFF	TGTGCCAGCAGCTTATCGACAGCGAACACTGAAGCTTTCTTT
TRBV10-3	TRBD1	-	TRBJ2-3	CAISGTTGVIDTQYF	TGTGCCATCAGTGGAACTACAGGGGTGATAGATACGCAGTATTTT
TRBV7-6	TRBD2	few	TRBJ2-2	CASSPSKAGGPGTGELFF	TGTGCCAGCAGCCCTAGTAAAGCGGGAGGGCCTGGGACCGGGGAGCTGTTTTTT
TRBV24-1	-	many	TRBJ2-7	CATSDLNSHSYEQYF	TGTGCCACCAGTGATTTGAACTCCCACTCCTACGAGCAGTACTTC
TRBV20-1	TRBD2	-	TRBJ2-1	CSARDPLPMSGRDYNEQFF	TGCAGTGCTAGAGATCCGCTCCCAATGAGCGGGAGGGATTACAATGAGCAGTTCTTC
TRBV7-9	-	few	TRBJ1-1	CASSSVGETAFF	TGTGCCAGCAGCTCTGTGGGGGAAACGGCTTTCTTT
TRBV21-1	-	-	TRBJ2-1	CASSPGSTRESIGAQFF	TGTGCCAGCAGCCCCGGGTCAACGCGGGAGAGTATCGGGGCCCAGTTCTTC
TRBV5-5	TRBD1	-	TRBJ1-1	CASSTGTGRNTEAFF	TGTGCCAGCAGCACAGGGACAGGGAGGAACACTGAAGCTTTCTTT
TRBV7-9	-	few	TRBJ1-2	CASSPIRRGYTF	TGTGCCAGCAGCCCGATCCGGCGTGGCTACACCTTC
TRBV7-9	-	many	TRBJ2-2	CASSSDPNTGELFF	TGTGCCAGCAGCTCGGACCCGAACACCGGGGAGCTGTTTTTT
TRBV29-1	TRBD2	-	TRBJ2-3	CSVGKGLALDTQYF	TGCAGCGTTGGGAAGGGACTAGCGTTAGATACGCAGTATTTT
TRBV3-1	TRBD2	-	TRBJ2-1	CASSLALTSRDEQFF	TGTGCCAGCAGCCTCGCCTTGACTAGCAGGGATGAGCAGTTCTTC
TRBV5-1	-	many	TRBJ1-2	CASSLRPPESYGYTF	TGCGCCAGCAGCTTGAGACCCCCGGAGAGCTATGGCTACACCTTC
TRBV6-5	-	many	TRBJ1-2	CASSFRDGTYGYTF	TGTGCCAGCAGTTTCCGGGACGGAACATATGGCTACACCTTC
TRBV20-1	-	-	TRBJ2-3	CSASPPLGAVSTDTQYF	TGCAGTGCTAGCCCGCCTCTCGGAGCGGTTAGCACAGATACGCAGTATTTT
TRBV12-3/TRBV12-4	TRBD2	few	TRBJ2-3	CASSRLGAGFTDTQYF	TGTGCCAGCAGTCGCCTTGGAGCGGGGTTCACAGATACGCAGTATTTT
TRBV4-3	-	many	TRBJ2-1	CASSQALYTYNEQFF	TGCGCCAGCAGCCAAGCTCTCTATACCTACAATGAGCAGTTCTTC
TRBV18	-	-	TRBJ2-7	CASSLSDGGFSYEQYF	TGTGCCAGCTCACTCTCGGACGGGGGCTTTAGCTACGAGCAGTACTTC
TRBV7-9	-	few	TRBJ2-4	CASSPRDENIQYF	TGTGCCAGCAGCCCGCGGGACGAAAACATTCAGTACTTC
TRBV20-1	-	few	TRBJ2-5	CSARVANQETQYF	TGCAGTGCTAGAGTAGCGAATCAAGAGACCCAGTACTTC
TRBV9	TRBD1	many	TRBJ2-5	CASSAATGASETQYF	TGTGCCAGCAGCGCAGCGACAGGGGCAAGCGAGACCCAGTACTTC
TRBV20-1	TRBD2	-	TRBJ2-1	CSAYRLAIWEQFF	TGCAGTGCTTACAGACTAGCGATCTGGGAGCAGTTCTTC
TRBV7-2	TRBD1	many	TRBJ1-4	CASSLPTGTENEKLFF	TGTGCCAGCAGCTTACCCACCGGGACAGAAAATGAAAAACTGTTTTTT
TRBV6-2/TRBV6-3	-	many	TRBJ1-1	CASSPQAGTEAFF	TGTGCCAGCAGCCCGCAAGCGGGCACTGAAGCTTTCTTT
TRBV7-9	-	-	TRBJ2-3	CASSASRNTDTQYF	TGTGCCAGCAGCGCTAGCAGGAACACAGATACGCAGTATTTT
TRBV6-5	-	many	TRBJ1-6	CASSAPRTGWGVNSPLHF	TGTGCCAGCAGTGCCCCTAGGACCGGCTGGGGAGTTAATTCACCCCTCCACTTT
TRBV28	-	-	TRBJ2-7	CASNTGRRNEQYF	TGTGCCAGCAATACAGGGAGGCGGAACGAGCAGTACTTC
TRBV11-3	-	-	TRBJ2-1	CASSFIGSSVNEQFF	TGTGCCAGCAGCTTTATTGGGAGTTCGGTGAATGAGCAGTTCTTC
TRBV5-4	-	few	TRBJ2-7	CASSLNQVHEQYF	TGTGCCAGCAGCTTGAACCAGGTCCACGAGCAGTACTTC